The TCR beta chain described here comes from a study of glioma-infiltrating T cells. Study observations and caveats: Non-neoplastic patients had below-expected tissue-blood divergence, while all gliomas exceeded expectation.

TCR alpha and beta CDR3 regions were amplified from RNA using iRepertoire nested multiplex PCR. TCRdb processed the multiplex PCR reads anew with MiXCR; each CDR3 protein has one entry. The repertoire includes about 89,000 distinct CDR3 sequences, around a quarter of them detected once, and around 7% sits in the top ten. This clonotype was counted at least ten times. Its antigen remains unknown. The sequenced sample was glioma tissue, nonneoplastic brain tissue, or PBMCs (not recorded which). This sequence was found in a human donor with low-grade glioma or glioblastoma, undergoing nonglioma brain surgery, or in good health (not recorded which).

CDR3 DNA sequence: TGCAGTGCTACGAGAGGGGGGGCTAATGAAAAACTGTTTTTT. As protein: CSATRGGANEKLFF. This chain connects TRBV20-1 to TRBJ1-4, with D possibly being TRBD1 (6 bases). Per germline, CDR1 DFQATT and CDR2 SNEGSKA (reference sequence). The V and J ends lost 4 bases and 3 bases respectively, with 12 bases between them. This CDR3 comprises 14 residues.